One and the same sample provided the 20 T cell receptor beta chains below, sequenced in a study of CD8+ T cells in alopecia areata. Following extraction, RNA underwent reverse transcription to cDNA, which served as the sequencing template. Produced via immunoSEQ multiplex PCR; TCRdb's table is partial and in-frame only. The data contain around 100,000 clones, approximately 54% of them seen just once; the ten biggest clones take up more than 10%. The treatment is: oral pan-JAK inhibitor, 5-10 mg twice daily. The sequencing here drew on CD8+ T cells sorted from blood, taken at week 24, from a patient treated with tofacitinib. These receptors all stem from a human donor with alopecia areata.

The chain couples TRBV30 to TRBJ1-1; D is undetermined. CDR1 and CDR2 from the germline V gene are GTSNPN and SVGIG (reference sequence). The germline V and J ends were trimmed by 3 bases and 4 bases, with 9 bases remaining between them. There are 12 residues in the CDR3. CDR3 in amino acids: CAWSLHLTEAFF. The CDR3 DNA is TGTGCCTGGAGCCTCCACCTCACTGAAGCTTTCTTT.

This clone showed up just once. The chain couples TRBV6-5 to TRBJ2-5; D perhaps matches TRBD2 (6 bases). Trimming pared 3 bases from V and 3 bases from J, leaving 8 bases between. Per the germline V gene, CDR1 is MNHEY and CDR2 is SVGAGI. The CDR3 consists of 13 residues. CDR3 protein: CASSYGEEETQYF. The CDR3, as DNA: TGTGCCAGCAGTTATGGGGAGGAAGAGACCCAGTACTTC.

The chain employs TRBV11-1 and TRBJ2-3; D is possibly TRBD1 or TRBD2 (5 bases each). This CDR3 has 13 residues. Germline values: CDR1 SGHAT, CDR2 FQDESV (reference sequence). V was pared by 2 bases and J by 4 bases, with 7 bases between. The CDR3 bases are TGTGCCAGCAGCTTATTGGGGGCAGATACGCAGTATTTT. Translating it yields CASSLLGADTQYF.

Comment on this clone: The sample carries other DNA sequences with the same CDR3. The V and J genes are TRBV7-9 and TRBJ1-6, with no clear D. Trimming cost V 1 base and J 8 bases, with 3 bases left between them. Germline V gene lookup returns CDR1 SEHNR and CDR2 FQNEAQ (reference sequence). The CDR3 sequence is 12 residues long. CDR3 protein: CASSLGDSPLHF. For the CDR3, the DNA is TGTGCCAGCAGCTTAGGGGATTCACCCCTCCACTTT.

This clone was detected a few times. The V gene is TRBV7-8, the J gene TRBJ2-2, with TRBD2 matching 8 bases. The CDR3 is 15 amino acids. CDR1 and CDR2 from the germline V gene are SGHVS and FQNEAQ. J gave up 4 bases and V 1 base, and 2 bases lay outside the gene matches. CDR3 DNA sequence: TGTGCCAGCAGCTTAGTTAGCGGGGCCACCGGGGAGCTGTTTTTT. Its protein is CASSLVSGATGELFF.

A few counts support this clone. J is TRBJ2-2 and V is TRBV2; maybe TRBD2 (5 bases). The CDR3 is 15 residues long. V shed 2 bases and J shed 6 bases, with 13 bases lying between them. Germline CDR1 SNHLY, CDR2 FYNNEI. The CDR3 nucleotides read TGTGCCAGCAGTGAATTAGACGGGAAACCCGGGGAGCTGTTTTTT. Translating it yields CASSELDGKPGELFF.

This clone was observed a few times. The rearrangement links TRBV7-9 to TRBJ2-1, with TRBD2 identical over 7 bases. The germline V gene encodes CDR1 SEHNR and CDR2 FQNEAQ (reference sequence). After removal of 5 bases from V and 2 bases from J, the junction contained 6 bases not matched to a gene. CDR3 length: 15 amino acids. The CDR3: CASSRASGTYNEQFF. The CDR3 bases are TGTGCCAGCAGCCGCGCTAGCGGTACCTACAATGAGCAGTTCTTC. The variable domain in full, with the rest retrieved from reference TRBV7-9 and TRBJ2-1, is DTGVSQNPRHKITKRGQNVTFRCDPISEHNRLYWYRQTLGQGPEFLTYFQNEAQLEKSRLLSDRFSAERPKGSFSTLEIQRTEQGDSAMYLCASSRASGTYNEQFFGPGTRLTVL.

This rearrangement joins TRBV6-5 to TRBJ2-5, with a tentative D call TRBD2 (5 bases). V lost 6 bases and J 1 base, leaving 12 bases between the germline ends. Germline loops: CDR1 MNHEY, CDR2 SVGAGI. This CDR3 has 14 amino acids. As DNA, the CDR3 is TGTGCCAGCAGGGGAGACCTGGGCCAAGAGACCCAGTACTTC. As protein: CASRGDLGQETQYF.

V is TRBV29-1 and J is TRBJ2-7; TRBD1 agrees at 10 bases. CDR1 and CDR2 (germline): SQVTM, ANQGSEA. There are 15 residues in the CDR3. V was clipped by 7 bases and J by 1 base; unmatched bases: 10. CDR3 protein: CSAQRWDRGSYEQYF. The DNA of the CDR3 is TGCAGCGCCCAAAGGTGGGACAGGGGTTCCTACGAGCAGTACTTC.

The CDR3 DNA sequence: TGTGCCAGCAGCTTAGTACAAGGGCCGGGGGATGAGCAGTTCTTC. This encodes CASSLVQGPGDEQFF. The chain recombines TRBV7-9 with TRBJ2-1; possibly TRBD2 for D (6 bases). CDR1 SEHNR and CDR2 FQNEAQ come from the germline V gene (reference sequence). The germline V and J ends were trimmed by 1 base and 8 bases, with 15 bases remaining between them. CDR3 size: 15 residues. The variable domain in full, completed from reference TRBV7-9 and TRBJ2-1, reads DTGVSQNPRHKITKRGQNVTFRCDPISEHNRLYWYRQTLGQGPEFLTYFQNEAQLEKSRLLSDRFSAERPKGSFSTLEIQRTEQGDSAMYLCASSLVQGPGDEQFFGPGTRLTVL.

For this clone: This specimen includes other DNA sequences encoding the same CDR3. V is TRBV7-2 and J is TRBJ2-1; D is unresolved. V lost 5 bases, J lost 1 base, and 9 bases lay in between. Germline V gene sequence: CDR1 SGHTA, CDR2 FQGNSA. The CDR3 loop spans 14 amino acids. As DNA, the CDR3 is TGTGCCAGCAGCCTGTCGAAGTCCTACAATGAGCAGTTCTTC. This translates into CASSLSKSYNEQFF.

The V call is TRBV6-1, the J call TRBJ1-2; unclear D gene. CDR1 and CDR2 (germline): MNHNS, SASEGT. Trimming took 3 bases from V and 4 from J, leaving 6 bases between them. CDR3 length equals 12 residues. CDR3 residues: CASSEDFYGYTF. DNA for the CDR3: TGTGCCAGCAGTGAGGACTTCTATGGCTACACCTTC.

CDR3 loop: CATSRDGNTDEQYF. CDR3 in DNA: TGTGCCACCAGCAGAGACGGCAACACCGACGAGCAGTACTTC. This chain joins TRBV15 and TRBJ2-7; no reliable D call. Trimming removed 0 bases at V and 5 bases at J, with 11 bases between. The germline gives CDR1 LNHNV, CDR2 YYDKDF (reference sequence). The CDR3 loop spans 14 amino acids.

This clone was found a few times. The chain uses TRBV11-2 and TRBJ2-5; D not certain. Trimming stripped 1 base from V and 2 bases from J, with 8 bases between. The CDR3 spans 14 residues. Germline V gene lookup returns CDR1 SGHAT and CDR2 FQNNGV. The CDR3 here is CASSLVGRQETQYF. DNA of the CDR3: TGTGCCAGCAGCTTAGTCGGCCGACAAGAGACCCAGTACTTC.

The chain joins TRBV5-5 to TRBJ2-7; D is unresolved. The CDR3 sequence is 14 residues long. Trimming pared 1 base from V and 2 bases from J, leaving 10 bases between. Germline V gene lookup returns CDR1 SGHKS and CDR2 YYEKEE (reference sequence). CDR3 protein: CASSLPHTPYEQYF. In nucleotides, the CDR3 is TGTGCCAGCAGCTTGCCGCACACCCCCTACGAGCAGTACTTC.

As regards this clone: The same CDR3 can be traced to other DNA sequences in this sample. DNA for the CDR3: TGCGCCAGCAGCTTGGAGACGGGCTACGAGCAGTACTTC. It translates to CASSLETGYEQYF. The V call is TRBV5-1, the J call TRBJ2-7; D not certain. V lost 0 bases, J lost 3 bases, and 7 bases lay in between. The CDR3 has 13 residues. CDR1 SGHRS and CDR2 YFSETQ come from the germline V gene.

V gene TRBV14 combines with J gene TRBJ2-7; unclear D gene. Trimming cost V 3 bases and J 0 bases, with 12 bases left between them. From germline, CDR1 is SGHDN and CDR2 FVKESK. There are 15 residues in the CDR3. CDR3 region: CASSQAPGLSYEQYF. The CDR3, as DNA: TGTGCCAGCAGCCAGGCCCCGGGCCTCTCCTACGAGCAGTACTTC.

The chain recombines TRBV7-8 with TRBJ1-5; D call uncertain. V lost 5 bases to trimming and J lost 0 bases, with 14 bases between them. Germline V lookup: CDR1 SGHVS, CDR2 FQNEAQ. This CDR3 is 16 amino acids long. CDR3 coding DNA: TGTGCCAGCAGCCTTAGACGGGTGAATAGCAATCAGCCCCAGCATTTT. This translates into CASSLRRVNSNQPQHF.

The chain links TRBV11-2 to TRBJ2-7; D is unclear. The germline V and J ends were trimmed by 1 base and 0 bases, with 10 bases remaining between them. Germline CDR1 SGHAT, CDR2 FQNNGV. This CDR3 comprises 15 residues. This CDR3 is CASSLVAGPSYEQYF. In DNA, the CDR3 is TGTGCCAGCAGCTTAGTGGCAGGACCCTCCTACGAGCAGTACTTC.

V usage is TRBV30 and J usage is TRBJ2-6; the D is unclear. This CDR3 has 15 residues. Germline CDR1 is GTSNPN and CDR2 is SVGIG (reference sequence). The V end lost 0 bases, the J end lost 2 bases, and 8 bases lay between the germline ends. The CDR3 DNA sequence: TGTGCCTGGAGTGTTTGGAAAACTGGGGCCAACGTCCTGACTTTC. This codes for CAWSVWKTGANVLTF.